Listed below are T cell receptor beta chains from one sample, sequenced in a study of blood T cells in healthy people across ages. TCRdb fed the 5' RACE reads into MiXCR, producing one record per CDR3 protein. The sample consists of 500,000 to 550,000 distinct CDR3 sequences, around 24% of them appearing once. These data were likewise used in another study, on T cells of mothers and their children.

The sequencing sample was made of blood. The receptors here all came from a boy under 18 in good health. Each CDR3 is given with its conserved first and last residue. Each record gives: D gene, clone size, CDR3 length, J gene, V gene, CDR3 DNA, CDR3 protein. D genes are given only for firm matches. Size is omitted from some rows. Given values are once, few, many or a class for expanded clones.

D gene: .; clone size: .; CDR3 length: 15; J gene: TRBJ2-7; V gene: TRBV5-6; CDR3 DNA: TGTGCCAGCAGCTTGATCCCCACTTCTTCCTACGAGCAGTACTTC; CDR3 protein: CASSLIPTSSYEQYF
D gene: .; clone size: .; CDR3 length: 16; J gene: TRBJ2-3; V gene: TRBV7-2; CDR3 DNA: TGTGCCAGCAGCGGAGTATGGGGGGATAACACAGATACGCAGTATTTT; CDR3 protein: CASSGVWGDNTDTQYF
D gene: .; clone size: many; CDR3 length: 15; J gene: TRBJ2-1; V gene: TRBV7-3; CDR3 DNA: TGTGCCAGCAGCCGAAACTTGGGACAATCCAATGAGCAGTTCTTC; CDR3 protein: CASSRNLGQSNEQFF
D gene: .; clone size: few; CDR3 length: 12; J gene: TRBJ1-1; V gene: TRBV27; CDR3 DNA: TGTGCCAGCAGTTTAAAGAACACTGGAGCTTTCTTT; CDR3 protein: CASSLKNTGAFF
D gene: TRBD1; clone size: few; CDR3 length: 21; J gene: TRBJ2-7; V gene: TRBV7-2; CDR3 DNA: TGTGCCAGCAGCTTAGCGGGAGGGCTAAACTGGGACAGGGGTTTCGACAACGAGCAGTACTTC; CDR3 protein: CASSLAGGLNWDRGFDNEQYF
D gene: .; clone size: few; CDR3 length: 17; J gene: TRBJ1-1; V gene: TRBV20-1; CDR3 DNA: TGCAGTGCTAGAGATCAACACAGTGGTGGTGCGTACACTGAAGCTTTCTTT; CDR3 protein: CSARDQHSGGAYTEAFF
D gene: .; clone size: .; CDR3 length: 18; J gene: TRBJ2-1; V gene: TRBV27; CDR3 DNA: TGTGCCAGCAGTTTATGGTCTGGGACAATTGGCTCCTACAATGAGCAGTTCTTC; CDR3 protein: CASSLWSGTIGSYNEQFF
D gene: .; clone size: .; CDR3 length: 16; J gene: TRBJ1-5; V gene: TRBV24-1; CDR3 DNA: TGTGCCACCAGTGCCGTGGGGGGAGAGGGCAATCAGCCCCAGCATTTT; CDR3 protein: CATSAVGGEGNQPQHF
D gene: .; clone size: few; CDR3 length: 17; J gene: TRBJ2-7; V gene: TRBV7-2; CDR3 DNA: TGTGCCAGCAGCTCCTTAGTAAGGTATAGGGGCTCCTACGAGCAGTACTTC; CDR3 protein: CASSSLVRYRGSYEQYF
D gene: .; clone size: .; CDR3 length: 13; J gene: TRBJ2-5; V gene: TRBV27; CDR3 DNA: TGTGCCAGCAGTTTACTGGGAGACGAGACCCAGTACTTC; CDR3 protein: CASSLLGDETQYF
D gene: .; clone size: few; CDR3 length: 15; J gene: TRBJ2-7; V gene: TRBV20-1; CDR3 DNA: TGCAGTGCTAGAGATCAGCGTGAAGGCTCATTCGAGCAGTACTTC; CDR3 protein: CSARDQREGSFEQYF
D gene: TRBD2; clone size: .; CDR3 length: 18; J gene: TRBJ2-3; V gene: TRBV29-1; CDR3 DNA: TGCAGCGTTGGCTTCTCGAGACTAGCGGGAGGGCAGGCAGATACGCAGTATTTT; CDR3 protein: CSVGFSRLAGGQADTQYF
D gene: TRBD1; clone size: .; CDR3 length: 18; J gene: TRBJ1-2; V gene: TRBV4-1; CDR3 DNA: TGCGCCAGCAGCCAAGAAGGGGGGACAGGGAGATCTAACTATGGCTACACCTTC; CDR3 protein: CASSQEGGTGRSNYGYTF
D gene: .; clone size: .; CDR3 length: 14; J gene: TRBJ1-1; V gene: TRBV28; CDR3 DNA: TGTGCCAGCAACCTACAAGAGGGGGTCACTGAAGCTTTCTTT; CDR3 protein: CASNLQEGVTEAFF
D gene: .; clone size: .; CDR3 length: 12; J gene: TRBJ2-3; V gene: TRBV25-1; CDR3 DNA: TGTGCCAGCACGGGATTCGCAGATACGCAGTATTTT; CDR3 protein: CASTGFADTQYF
D gene: .; clone size: .; CDR3 length: 14; J gene: TRBJ2-1; V gene: TRBV3-1; CDR3 DNA: TGTGCCAGCAGCCAAACTAGAAGCTACAATGAGCAGTTCTTC; CDR3 protein: CASSQTRSYNEQFF
D gene: .; clone size: .; CDR3 length: 15; J gene: TRBJ2-6; V gene: TRBV11-2; CDR3 DNA: TGTGCCAGCAGCTTATCGGTGTCTGGGGCCAACGTCCTGACTTTC; CDR3 protein: CASSLSVSGANVLTF
D gene: TRBD1; clone size: .; CDR3 length: 14; J gene: TRBJ1-3; V gene: TRBV11-2; CDR3 DNA: TGTGCCAGCAGCGGGGGACAGCACAAGCCCACCATATATTTT; CDR3 protein: CASSGGQHKPTIYF